These T cell receptor beta chains were read from a single sample in a study of shared clonotypes between healthy human individuals. The repertoire was sequenced with immunoSEQ multiplex PCR; TCRdb's copy has only in-frame clones and lacks some. The sample carries roughly 810,000 clones, around 96% recorded once. The sample was naive CD8+ T cells sorted from blood. These receptors originate from a man aged 25-45 years in good health. CDR3s include the opening cysteine and the closing phenylalanine or tryptophan. A D gene is named only where the DNA matches it firmly.

>TRBV9|TRBJ2-3|-
TGTGCCAGCAGCGTACGGGGAGCCGTCACAGATACGCAGTATTTT
CASSVRGAVTDTQYF
>TRBV2|TRBJ2-7|TRBD1
TGTGCCAGCCGGGACAGATTAGGCTCCTACGAGCAGTACTTC
CASRDRLGSYEQYF
>TRBV27|TRBJ2-1|TRBD1
TGTGCCAGCATAGGGACAGGGGGTTATGAGCAGTTCTTC
CASIGTGGYEQFF
>TRBV25-1|TRBJ2-5|TRBD2
TGTGCCAGCAGTGAATGGAACTCCCGGGGGGTGGAGACCCAGTACTTC
CASSEWNSRGVETQYF
>TRBV5-4|TRBJ2-5|-
TGTGCCAGCAGCTCCCAAGAGACCCAGTACTTC
CASSSQETQYF
>TRBV29-1|TRBJ1-3|-
TGCAGCGTTGTAAAAGCCGCTGACTCTGGAAACACCATATATTTT
CSVVKAADSGNTIYF
>TRBV6-6|TRBJ2-1|-
TGTGCCAGCAGTTACTCGAGGGAGCACCACAATGAGCAGTTCTTC
CASSYSREHHNEQFF
>TRBV6-6|TRBJ1-2|-
TGTGCCAGCAGTGCGCAGGGGCTTAACGACTATGGCTACACCTTC
CASSAQGLNDYGYTF
>TRBV7-9|TRBJ1-1|-
TGTGCCAGCAGCTTAGTCGAAGGCGATAACACTGAAGCTTTCTTT
CASSLVEGDNTEAFF
>TRBV11-2|TRBJ2-7|-
TGTGCCAGCAGCTTATCTGTAAACGAGCAGTACTTC
CASSLSVNEQYF